This T cell receptor beta chain is from a study of T cells in AML relapse after transplant (dated by TCRdb to about 2019). General notes on the study: This retrospective study examined inhibitory receptor expression and TCR repertoires of bone marrow T cells in patients who received allogeneic HSCT for myeloid malignancy. TCR sequencing of unsorted bone marrow was performed for three healthy donors, three patients in long-term complete remission and three patients relapsing after HSCT. Points the paper makes about the study in general: Transplanted patients showed skewed bone marrow repertoires regardless of outcome: the top 10 alpha clonotypes reached approximately 32% (remission) and just over 38% (relapse) versus more than 20% in healthy donors. Very few samples underpinned the TCR repertoire comparisons, and for unsorted bone marrow each group had only a few individuals.

Relative to its sample, this clonotype is large (0.1 to 1%). No antigen is known for it. Base qualities are not provided; no much larger clone lies one nucleotide away. Bone marrow from healthy donors served as the control group for patient comparisons. Receptor amplification or capture employed PCR. A modified RACE PCR protocol, not multiplex PCR, was used to amplify TCR alpha and beta chains from RNA. The libraries were sequenced on an Illumina MiSeq, and sample-specific barcode combinations were used to demultiplex the raw reads. The authors' pipeline ran thus. MiXCR software was used to identify TCR clonotypes from the sequencing reads. TCRdb handled the public reads itself, with Q25 trimming in fastp and clone calling in MiXCR, and kept productive beta chains. When rows share a CDR3 protein, they turn into one entry using the most common DNA and genes. The V and J calls were not made by the authors but by TCRdb's processing. The sample has under 350 distinct CDR3 sequences on record, 15% to 20% of them singletons. The ten top clones hold around an eighth of the sample.

Trimming takes 5 bases from V and 6 bases from J, and the germline ends sit 18 bases apart. CDR1 and CDR2 are read off the germline V gene as SGHRS and YFSETQ. The CDR3 numbers 16 residues from cysteine through phenylalanine. Only CDR3 DNA is held: 48 bases, read in frame from base 1. Source material: bone marrow. This sequence was found in a human donor in good health. This chain joins TRBV5-1 to TRBJ1-6; the D gene is perhaps TRBD1, on 5 matching bases. The CDR3 protein sequence reads: CASSPNPGTPNSPLHF. The DNA sequence is as follows: TGCGCCAGCAGTCCAAACCCCGGGACTCCTAATTCACCCCTCCACTTT.